The 9 T cell receptor beta chains given below trace back to one sample, sequenced in a study of T cell responses to AZD1222 COVID-19 vaccine. TCRdb's table, derived via immunoSEQ multiplex PCR, lists solely in-frame clones and lacks some. The repertoire includes tens of thousands of clones, around 80% of them detected once, and 47% sits in the top ten. The sequencing here drew on peripheral blood, taken 28 days after the second AZD1222 dose. The receptor set was obtained from an adult who received the AZD1222 COVID-19 vaccine.

The chain links TRBV3-1 (or the pseudogene TRBV3-2) to TRBJ1-6, with a tentative D call TRBD1 (5 bases). The CDR3 has 15 residues. Germline loops: CDR1 LGHDT, CDR2 YNNKEL (reference sequence). Trimming removed 1 base from V and 9 bases from J, with 13 bases in between. CDR3 nucleotides: TGTGCCAGCAGCCAAGTTACGGTTAGGGGTTCACCCCTCCACTTT. As protein: CASSQVTVRGSPLHF.

This clone was seen once. The chain combines TRBV7-9 with TRBJ2-7; tentative D call: TRBD2 (6 bases). V lost 5 bases to trimming and J lost 0 bases, with 20 bases between them. Germline V gene sequence: CDR1 SEHNR, CDR2 FQNEAQ (reference sequence). The CDR3 has 17 residues. The CDR3 is CASSPPRRAGSSYEQYF. The CDR3 nucleotides are TGTGCCAGCAGCCCGCCCCGACGGGCGGGGTCCTCCTACGAGCAGTACTTC.

The chain links TRBV11-1 to TRBJ2-5; 7 bases map to TRBD1. The germline gives CDR1 SGHAT, CDR2 FQDESV (reference sequence). The V segment lost 5 bases and the J segment 3 bases; nucleotides outside the gene matches: 6. The CDR3 loop spans 14 amino acids. Here the CDR3 reads CASSPRDSEETQYF. The CDR3 DNA sequence: TGTGCCAGCAGCCCTCGGGACAGCGAAGAGACCCAGTACTTC.

The chain uses TRBV30 and TRBJ2-2; weak D call: TRBD1 (5 bases). The length of the CDR3 is 13 residues. Trimming stripped 4 bases from V and 3 bases from J, with 9 bases between. Germline V CDR1 and CDR2: GTSNPN, SVGIG (reference sequence). In DNA form, the CDR3 reads TGTGCCTGGACCACAGGTTACACCGGGGAGCTGTTTTTT. As protein: CAWTTGYTGELFF.

The gene calls are TRBV14 and TRBJ2-3; 12 positions agree with TRBD2. This CDR3 spans 17 amino acids. With 4 bases clipped from V and 3 bases from J, the junction kept 8 bases outside the gene matches. Germline assignment: CDR1 SGHDN and CDR2 FVKESK. DNA for the CDR3: TGTGCCAGCAGCCTTGGACTAGCGGGACATACTACAGATACGCAGTATTTT. Protein: CASSLGLAGHTTDTQYF.

This CDR3 is CASSSVTGGVSWRNSPLHF. The CDR3 DNA reads as TGTGCCAGCAGCTCCGTTACAGGGGGAGTCTCTTGGAGAAATTCACCCCTCCACTTT. The rearrangement joins TRBV7-8 to TRBJ1-6; 8 bases are shared with TRBD1. J was trimmed by 7 bases and V by 4 bases; bases with no gene match: 18. The germline V gene encodes CDR1 SGHVS and CDR2 FQNEAQ. The CDR3 extends over 19 amino acids. The complete variable domain, with remaining parts taken from reference TRBV7-8 and TRBJ1-6, reads GAGVSQSPRYKVAKRGQDVALRCDPISGHVSLFWYQQALGQGPEFLTYFQNEAQLDKSGLPSDRFFAERPEGSVSTLKIQRTQQEDSAVYLCASSSVTGGVSWRNSPLHFGNGTRLTVT.

The V gene is TRBV28, the J gene TRBJ1-4, with a weak D call TRBD1 (5 bases). There are 14 residues in the CDR3. V was shortened by 2 bases and J by 5 bases, with 9 bases between the two germline ends. Looked up from germline, CDR1 is MDHEN and CDR2 is SYDVKM. The CDR3 nucleotides read TGTGCCAGCAGTTTAATTAGGGGCAATGAAAAACTGTTTTTT. This codes for CASSLIRGNEKLFF.

This chain links TRBV2 with TRBJ2-1; the match to TRBD1 covers 7 bases. CDR1 is SNHLY and CDR2 is FYNNEI in the germline V gene. This CDR3 region has 13 residues. V was pared by 4 bases and J by 12 bases, with 9 bases of the junction left unmatched. CDR3 region: CASSAGTGTAQFF. The CDR3 DNA is TGTGCCAGCAGTGCCGGGACCGGGACAGCGCAGTTCTTC.

The chain employs TRBV4-3 and TRBJ2-1; D is uncertain. The ends were cut back, 3 bases at V and 7 bases at J, with 7 bases in the middle. CDR1 is LGHNA, CDR2 YSLEER, per germline. CDR3 size: 12 residues. The CDR3 spells CASSQARNEQFF. Written as DNA, the CDR3 is TGCGCCAGCAGCCAGGCAAGGAATGAGCAGTTCTTC.